The 10 T cell receptor beta chains below come from one sample, sequenced in a study of Graves' ophthalmopathy and Graves' hyperthyroidism. Amplification of TCR beta CDR3 regions used RNA transcripts. Investigators did first-round RT-PCR with HTBI primers, then second-round multiplex PCR. TCRdb re-derived calls from the multiplex PCR reads in MiXCR, one entry per CDR3 protein. The table shows about 620,000 distinct CDR3 sequences, with roughly 20% occurring only once. Input material: peripheral blood. All receptors come from a woman younger than 30 with stable Graves' hyperthyroidism. Some clones in this sample may be carry-over from other donors' samples.

This clonotype was found many times. V usage is TRBV6-5 and J usage is TRBJ1-1, with D perhaps TRBD1 (5 bases). This CDR3 contains 15 residues. From germline, CDR1 is MNHEY and CDR2 SVGAGI. V lost 2 bases, J lost 1 base, and 11 bases lay in between. The CDR3 region is CASSYVAGTNTEAFF. DNA for the CDR3: TGTGCCAGCAGTTACGTTGCCGGGACGAACACTGAAGCTTTCTTT.

This clonotype was recorded at least ten times. This rearrangement joins TRBV12-3 or TRBV12-4 to TRBJ1-1, with TRBD1 matching 8 bases. The CDR3 consists of 16 residues. Germline trimming cut 2 bases from V and 1 base from J; bases unmatched to any gene: 6. The CDR3: CASSLWDRTPNTEAFF. The CDR3 DNA reads as TGTGCCAGCAGTTTATGGGACAGGACCCCGAACACTGAAGCTTTCTTT.

This clonotype was picked up a small number of times. V usage is TRBV10-3 and J usage is TRBJ2-5; 9 nucleotides align to TRBD1. This CDR3 has 14 amino acids. The V and J ends lost 6 bases and 5 bases, in that order; junction bases with no gene match: 7. Per germline, CDR1 ENHRY and CDR2 SYGVKD. CDR3: CAIRTGTGIETQYF. The CDR3 DNA is TGTGCCATCAGAACCGGGACAGGGATTGAGACCCAGTACTTC.

In this sample, this clonotype turned up many times. The chain employs TRBV29-1 and TRBJ1-1; 7 bases align to TRBD1. The CDR3 loop spans 12 amino acids. With 3 bases clipped from V and 7 bases from J, the junction kept 5 bases outside the gene matches. The germline V gene encodes CDR1 SQVTM and CDR2 ANQGSEA. The CDR3 nucleotides are TGCAGCGTTGACAGGGGGAAAGGTGAAGCTTTCTTT. It is translated as CSVDRGKGEAFF.

This clonotype was observed a handful of times. The chain links TRBV30 to TRBJ1-6; 7 nucleotides align to TRBD1. Germline values: CDR1 GTSNPN, CDR2 SVGIG (reference sequence). The CDR3 extends over 14 amino acids. V lost 2 bases to trimming and J lost 7 bases; unmatched junction nucleotides: 5. The CDR3 loop is CAWSPNRGNSPLHF. CDR3 DNA: TGTGCCTGGAGTCCGAACAGGGGAAATTCACCCCTCCACTTT.

This clonotype showed up many times. CDR3 loop: CASSYGGSNTEAFF. The DNA for the CDR3 is TGTGCCAGCAGTTATGGGGGGAGTAACACTGAAGCTTTCTTT. V usage is TRBV6-5 and J usage is TRBJ1-1; TRBD1 might be the D (5 bases). The CDR3 sequence is 14 residues long. Germline-derived CDR1 and CDR2 are MNHEY and SVGAGI. V lost 3 bases and J 2 bases, leaving 10 bases between the germline ends.

This clonotype was seen at least ten times. The chain recombines TRBV20-1 with TRBJ2-5; D may be TRBD1 (6 bases). Trimming removed 6 bases from V and 4 bases from J, with 9 bases in between. Germline assignment: CDR1 DFQATT and CDR2 SNEGSKA (reference sequence). The CDR3 runs 11 residues. CDR3 bases: TGCAGTGCCGGGACAATAGAGACCCAGTACTTC. This translates into CSAGTIETQYF.

This clonotype was recorded many times. The gene calls are TRBV20-1 and TRBJ2-5; D possibly matches TRBD1 or TRBD2 (7 bases each). The V end was cut by 0 bases, the J end by 6 bases, with 11 bases between. The CDR3 runs to 13 residues. Germline V gene data show CDR1 as DFQATT and CDR2 as SNEGSKA (reference sequence). CDR3 loop: CSARDQGGKTQYF. CDR3 coding DNA: TGCAGTGCTAGAGATCAGGGGGGGAAGACCCAGTACTTC.

The rearrangement joins TRBV10-1 to TRBJ2-6, with a possible D match to TRBD1 (6 bases). Germline-derived CDR1 and CDR2 are WNHNN and SYGVQD (reference sequence). The CDR3 has 16 amino acids. The V end was cut by 2 bases, the J end by 2 bases, with 10 bases between. The CDR3 loop is CASSERWGPGANVLTF. DNA of the CDR3: TGCGCCAGCAGTGAGAGGTGGGGGCCTGGGGCCAACGTCCTGACTTTC.

This clonotype was picked up many times. V usage is TRBV25-1 and J usage is TRBJ2-2; 10 bases line up with TRBD2. The V gene end was trimmed by 9 bases and the J gene end by 4 bases; junction bases not matched to a gene: 2. Germline CDR1 is MGHDK and CDR2 is SYGVNS. CDR3 length: 13 residues. CDR3 coding DNA: TGTGCCAGTGGACTAGCGGTCACCGGGGAGCTGTTTTTT. Its translation is CASGLAVTGELFF.